These T cell receptor beta chains were read from a single sample in a study of blood T cell repertoires in COVID-19. Sequenced by immunoSEQ multiplex PCR; TCRdb stores in-frame clones only, minus some. The table shows about 190,000 clones, with around four fifths occurring only once. Sequenced: peripheral blood. The receptors shown here come from a woman in her thirties with acute or convalescent COVID-19. CDR3s include the opening cysteine and the closing phenylalanine or tryptophan. The order of the fields is V gene, clone size, J gene, D gene, CDR3 protein. D genes are given only for firm matches. Clone size is stated in some rows and not others, as once, few, many or a class when expanded.

TRBV12-3/TRBV12-4	-	TRBJ1-1	-	CASSFTPGGEAFF
TRBV12-3/TRBV12-4	-	TRBJ1-1	TRBD1	CASSPPMDRTAFF
TRBV4-2	-	TRBJ1-6	TRBD1	CASSPRGTENSPLHF
TRBV5-1	-	TRBJ1-6	TRBD1	CASSFRPTGGGHSPLHF
TRBV28	-	TRBJ1-5	-	CASSFRQLPYQPQHF
TRBV11-1	-	TRBJ2-3	TRBD2	CASSLRARGESDTQYF
TRBV28	-	TRBJ1-5	-	CASSRKAGLDQPQHF
TRBV27	-	TRBJ1-1	-	CASSSGLGGTEAFF
TRBV7-9	-	TRBJ2-5	TRBD2	CASSRGIAGETQYF
TRBV15	-	TRBJ2-2	TRBD2	CATSSGLANTGELFF
TRBV19	once	TRBJ2-1	-	CASTPSGAPAYNEQFF
TRBV28	-	TRBJ1-3	TRBD1	CASRRGTGVSGNTIYF
TRBV14	few	TRBJ1-4	TRBD1	CASSQKQGAGEKLFF
TRBV5-5	-	TRBJ2-3	TRBD1	CASYPLRSGQNTDTQYF
TRBV27	-	TRBJ1-1	TRBD1	CASSLSLSETGSVNTEAFF
TRBV12-1	-	TRBJ1-3	-	CASSPKPGLTSGNTIYF
TRBV19	-	TRBJ2-7	-	CASSIGGTAAGEQYF
TRBV19	-	TRBJ1-5	-	CASSYRVWSNQPQHF
TRBV5-1	-	TRBJ2-1	TRBD1	CASSLLGTGAYNEQFF
TRBV19	-	TRBJ2-5	-	CASSQGRETQYF
TRBV6-5	-	TRBJ1-2	TRBD1	CASSYRQGGGYTF
TRBV5-8	-	TRBJ1-6	TRBD1	CASSQDRTGSPLHF
TRBV18	-	TRBJ1-5	TRBD1	CATFGTGQSDQPQHF
TRBV11-2	-	TRBJ2-1	TRBD2	CASSATPSSGPYNEQFF
TRBV13	-	TRBJ2-7	TRBD2	CASSYRSGGASSYEQYF
TRBV5-1	-	TRBJ1-6	-	CASSQGHRSNSPLHF